A single sample gave rise to the 31 T cell receptor beta chains below, sequenced in a study of blood T cells in healthy people across ages. A second 7 to 11 cycle PCR used barcoded and J-beta primers. Each CDR3 protein is one row after TCRdb ran MiXCR on the 5' RACE reads. The sample carries some 760,000 distinct CDR3 sequences, roughly 25% recorded once. These data were likewise used in another study, on T cells of mothers and their children.

What was sequenced was blood. The receptors come from a boy younger than 18 in good health.

The rearrangement joins TRBV12-3 or TRBV12-4 to TRBJ1-5; no clear D gene. V dropped 5 bases and J dropped 0 bases, with 8 bases sitting between them. This CDR3 spans 14 amino acids. The chain's CDR3 is CASSSRTSNQPQHF. CDR3 DNA sequence: TGTGCCAGCAGTAGCAGGACTAGCAATCAGCCCCAGCATTTT.

This rearrangement joins TRBV10-3 to TRBJ1-6; tentatively, D is TRBD1 (6 bases). The germline gives CDR1 ENHRY, CDR2 SYGVKD. The CDR3 runs to 15 residues. V lost 6 bases and J lost 9, with 18 bases in between. The CDR3: CAISEQGPRASPLHF. The CDR3 bases are TGTGCCATCAGCGAACAGGGTCCCAGGGCTTCACCCCTCCACTTT.

This clonotype has just a few counts. The V gene is TRBV10-3, the J gene TRBJ2-5; unclear D gene. The J call may be incorrect, as the DNA end agrees better with TRBJ2-7. Germline V gives CDR1 ENHRY, CDR2 SYGVKD. The CDR3 runs 16 residues. The DNA of the CDR3 is TGTGCCATCAGTCCTGACCCTATAGGAGCAGTCTACGAGCAGTACTTC. Its translation is CAISPDPIGAVYEQYF.

This clonotype was seen many times. The chain carries TRBV29-1 and TRBJ2-7; D is ambiguous. Germline V lookup: CDR1 SQVTM, CDR2 ANQGSEA. The ends were cut back, 3 bases at V and 6 bases at J, with 12 bases in the middle. CDR3 length equals 12 residues. CDR3 region: CSVDRTFGEQYF. The CDR3 region has the DNA TGCAGCGTTGACCGCACTTTCGGCGAGCAGTACTTC.

This clonotype was counted between two and nine times. J is TRBJ2-5 and V is TRBV5-1, with D perhaps given as TRBD1 or TRBD2 (5 bases each). With the DNA end fitting TRBJ2-1 better, the J assignment may be wrong. This CDR3 region has 12 residues. Germline CDR1 SGHRS, CDR2 YFSETQ. CDR3 protein: CASSRRDDEQFF. The CDR3 DNA reads as TGCGCCAGCAGCCGCAGGGACGATGAGCAGTTCTTC.

This clonotype was counted many times. The rearrangement uses TRBV7-2 and TRBJ2-5, with TRBD2 identical over 14 bases. With 5 bases clipped from V and 1 base from J, the junction kept 3 bases outside the gene matches. The germline CDR1 and CDR2 sequences are SGHTA and FQGNSA. The CDR3 sequence is 16 residues long. CDR3 region: CASSPGLAGGQETQYF. CDR3 in DNA: TGTGCCAGCAGCCCCGGACTAGCGGGGGGCCAAGAGACCCAGTACTTC.

The CDR3 DNA follows: TGTGCCAGCAGCTTAGGGCGCTCCTGGGGGGAGACCCAGTACTTC. Its protein is CASSLGRSWGETQYF. The chain joins TRBV7-9 to TRBJ2-5, with D perhaps assigned TRBD1 or TRBD2 (5 bases each). The CDR3 sequence is 15 residues long. Germline CDR1 is SEHNR and CDR2 is FQNEAQ (reference sequence). V lost 1 base to trimming and J lost 5 bases, with 14 bases between them.

This clonotype turned up a few times. The chain has TRBV29-1 and TRBJ2-5; D uncertain. The DNA end lines up better with TRBJ2-1; the J call may be wrong. The germline V gene encodes CDR1 SQVTM and CDR2 ANQGSEA. There are 12 residues in the CDR3. CDR3 sequence: CSVYNIIHEQFF. CDR3 sequence (DNA): TGCAGCGTCTATAATATCATCCATGAGCAGTTCTTC.

This clonotype occurred a few times. The gene calls are TRBV19 and TRBJ2-5, with D possibly matching TRBD2 (5 bases). Matching the DNA end better, TRBJ2-1 makes the J call doubtful. The CDR3 has 15 amino acids. Germline V gene sequence: CDR1 LNHDA, CDR2 SQIVND (reference sequence). CDR3 loop: CASSPLSGVGNEQFF. CDR3 sequence (DNA): TGTGCCAGTAGTCCCCTCAGCGGAGTGGGGAATGAGCAGTTCTTC.

This clonotype was detected only a few times. The gene calls are TRBV7-8 and TRBJ2-2; 11 bases fit TRBD2. Germline V lookup: CDR1 SGHVS, CDR2 FQNEAQ. This CDR3 spans 20 amino acids. The V and J ends lost 4 bases and 4 bases, in that order; junction bases with no gene match: 17. The CDR3 reads CASSSRRIAGGPRLTGELFF. The CDR3, as DNA: TGTGCCAGCAGCTCACGACGGATAGCGGGAGGGCCCAGACTCACCGGGGAGCTGTTTTTT.

The chain joins TRBV4-3 to TRBJ2-1; 7 nucleotides agree with TRBD1. This CDR3 region has 18 residues. CDR1 is LGHNA and CDR2 is YSLEER in the germline V gene. J was trimmed by 11 bases and V by 0 bases; bases with no gene match: 19. In nucleotides, the CDR3 is TGCGCCAGCAGCCAAGATTGGTCGGTGGGAGACAGGGAGTTTAAGCAGTTCTTC. Its translation: CASSQDWSVGDREFKQFF.

The sample holds one count of this clonotype. The chain combines TRBV3-1 with TRBJ1-4; 11 bases align to TRBD1. This CDR3 region has 15 residues. The V segment lost 0 bases and the J segment 8 bases; nucleotides outside the gene matches: 2. Germline values: CDR1 LGHDT, CDR2 YNNKEL (reference sequence). The CDR3 loop is CASSQEGQGDEKLFF. The CDR3, as DNA: TGTGCCAGCAGCCAAGAGGGACAGGGGGACGAAAAACTGTTTTTT. Variable domain in full (rest from reference TRBV3-1 and TRBJ1-4): DTAVSQTPKYLVTQMGNDKSIKCEQNLGHDTMYWYKQDSKKFLKIMFSYNNKELIINETVPNRFSPKSPDKAHLNLHINSLELGDSAVYFCASSQEGQGDEKLFFGSGTQLSVL.

The chain has TRBV13 and TRBJ2-1, with TRBD2 matching 11 bases. The CDR3 totals 18 residues. Germline loops: CDR1 PRHDT, CDR2 FYEKMQ (reference sequence). Trimming cost V 5 bases and J 6 bases; bases outside gene matches: 15. CDR3 DNA: TGTGCCAGCAGCGCTAGCCTTACCGGGACTAGCGGCTTCAATGAGCAGTTCTTC. Translating gives CASSASLTGTSGFNEQFF.

The chain has TRBV15 and TRBJ1-1, with D possibly being TRBD1 (5 bases). V lost 3 bases, J lost 5 bases, and 25 bases lay in between. This CDR3 contains 18 residues. Germline V gene lookup returns CDR1 LNHNV and CDR2 YYDKDF (reference sequence). The CDR3 is CATSSFAGTPEDGTEAFF. As DNA, the CDR3 is TGTGCCACCAGCAGCTTTGCCGGGACGCCAGAGGATGGAACTGAAGCTTTCTTT. The whole variable domain, remainder taken from reference TRBV15 and TRBJ1-1, is DAMVIQNPRYQVTQFGKPVTLSCSQTLNHNVMYWYQQKSSQAPKLLFHYYDKDFNNEADTPDNFQSRRPNTSFCFLDIRSPGLGDTAMYLCATSSFAGTPEDGTEAFFGQGTRLTVV.

This chain links TRBV2 with TRBJ2-6; 7 bases fit TRBD1. Per germline, CDR1 SNHLY and CDR2 FYNNEI. The V and J ends lost 9 bases and 3 bases, in that order; junction bases with no gene match: 5. This CDR3 contains 14 residues. The CDR3 sequence: CARTTGVGANVLTF. The CDR3 nucleotides are TGTGCCAGAACCACAGGGGTTGGGGCCAACGTCCTGACTTTC.

This CDR3 is CASSFFGSGTGINEQFF. The CDR3 DNA reads TGTGCCAGCAGCTTTTTCGGTTCCGGGACAGGGATCAATGAGCAGTTCTTC. The rearrangement joins TRBV11-1 to TRBJ2-5; 9 nucleotides match TRBD1. The end of the DNA aligns better with TRBJ2-1, so the J call may be wrong. The CDR3 is 17 amino acids. Germline values: CDR1 SGHAT, CDR2 FQDESV (reference sequence).

This chain uses TRBV5-1 with TRBJ2-5, with D hard to call. The DNA end is a closer match to TRBJ2-7, so the J assignment may be wrong. The CDR3 contains 14 residues. The germline CDR1 and CDR2 sequences are SGHRS and YFSETQ. CDR3 in DNA: TGCGCCAGCAGCCCGGAGACGGCATACTACGAGCAGTACTTC. Translating gives CASSPETAYYEQYF.

A remark on this clonotype: The junction does not match germline at one end; this may be a read error. The chain combines TRBV27 with TRBJ1-4; D is unclear. The CDR3 covers 16 residues. Germline CDR1 MNHEY, CDR2 SMNVEV (reference sequence). The CDR3 loop is CASRLNSGPTNEELFF. The CDR3 coding sequence is TGTGCCAGCAGGCTCAATTCAGGCCCAACTAATGAAGAACTGTTTTTT. The variable domain in full, completed from reference TRBV27 and TRBJ1-4, reads EAQVTQNPRYLITVTGKKLTVTCSQNMNHEYMSWYRQDPGLGLRQIYYSMNVEVTDKGDVPEGYKVSRKEKRNFPLILESPSPNQTSLYFCASRLNSGPTNEELFFGSGTQLSVL.

This clonotype was picked up many times. The chain is built from TRBV6-5 and TRBJ2-5, with D uncertain. V dropped 2 bases and J dropped 2 bases, with 6 bases sitting between them. This CDR3 spans 13 amino acids. Germline CDR1 and CDR2: MNHEY and SVGAGI. The CDR3 loop reads CASSYNRQETQYF. The CDR3 nucleotides read TGTGCCAGCAGTTACAACAGACAAGAGACCCAGTACTTC.

This clonotype was counted a few times. The J gene is TRBJ2-7, the V gene TRBV4-1; the match to TRBD1 covers 8 bases. The CDR3 is made up of 15 amino acids. V gave up 4 bases and J gave up 1 base; unmatched junction bases: 6. Germline V gives CDR1 MGHRA, CDR2 YSYEKL. The CDR3 loop is CASSPLTGESYEQYF. The DNA for the CDR3 is TGCGCCAGCAGCCCGTTGACAGGGGAGTCCTACGAGCAGTACTTC.

This chain uses TRBV14 with TRBJ2-1, with 9 bases lining up with TRBD2. Germline V lookup: CDR1 SGHDN, CDR2 FVKESK. With V trimmed by 2 bases and J by 9 bases, 5 bases remained unmatched. The CDR3 loop spans 14 amino acids. Written as DNA, the CDR3 is TGTGCCAGCAGCCAATATAGCGGGAGTCCTGAGCAGTTCTTC. It is translated as CASSQYSGSPEQFF.

Only a few counts were recorded for this clonotype. The chain has TRBV6-2 or TRBV6-3 and TRBJ1-1; possible D gene TRBD1, 6 bases. Trimming removed 2 bases at V and 1 base at J, with 8 bases between. CDR1 MNHEY and CDR2 SVGEGT come from the germline V gene. The CDR3 contains 14 residues. The CDR3 here is CASSYPQGNTEAFF. In DNA form, the CDR3 reads TGTGCCAGCAGTTACCCACAGGGGAACACTGAAGCTTTCTTT.

This clonotype has just a few counts. The V and J genes are TRBV19 and TRBJ2-3, with D perhaps matching TRBD1 (6 bases). The length of the CDR3 is 15 residues. Germline lookup yields CDR1 LNHDA and CDR2 SQIVND (reference sequence). Trimming cost V 5 bases and J 4 bases, with 16 bases left between them. CDR3 nucleotides: TGTGCCAGTAGTCCTGGGACACCCCGAGCAGATACGCAGTATTTT. This translates into CASSPGTPRADTQYF.

This chain connects TRBV29-1 to TRBJ1-2; D is perhaps TRBD1 (6 bases). V was cut by 3 bases and J by 6 bases, with 11 bases left in between. CDR1 is SQVTM and CDR2 is ANQGSEA in the germline V gene. This CDR3 comprises 12 residues. Here the CDR3 reads CSVEPGEHGYTF. The CDR3 DNA reads as TGCAGCGTTGAGCCAGGGGAGCATGGCTACACCTTC.

The gene calls are TRBV12-3 or TRBV12-4 and TRBJ1-1; D uncertain. The CDR3 totals 15 residues. The ends were cut back, 5 bases at V and 4 bases at J, with 17 bases in the middle. CDR3 nucleotide sequence: TGTGCCAGCAGTAAAATAGGAGGGATCGTCACTGAAGCTTTCTTT. It yields the protein CASSKIGGIVTEAFF.

This clonotype is a singleton in its sample. This sequence joins TRBV10-3 and TRBJ2-3; D possibly corresponds to TRBD1 (5 bases). The CDR3 has 16 residues. Trimming took 3 bases from V and 1 from J, leaving 14 bases between them. Looked up from germline, CDR1 is ENHRY and CDR2 is SYGVKD. Here the CDR3 DNA reads TGTGCCATCAGTGATTACAGGTTCGGCGGCACAGATACGCAGTATTTT. Residues: CAISDYRFGGTDTQYF.

Comments on this clonotype: At one end the junction does not follow the germline gene, possibly because of a read error. The chain uses TRBV4-1 and TRBJ2-5; no reliable D call. The germline gives CDR1 MGHRA, CDR2 YSYEKL. The CDR3 spans 13 residues. The CDR3 nucleotides are TGCACCAGCAGCCAAGTTTTACAAGAGACCCAGTACTTC. Encoded protein: CTSSQVLQETQYF.

Only a few counts were recorded for this clonotype. The chain is built from TRBV12-3 or TRBV12-4 and TRBJ1-2; TRBD1 is a possible D gene (5 bases). The CDR3 length is 15 residues. The V gene lost 6 bases and the J gene lost 6 bases, with 20 bases spanning the gap. The CDR3 spells CASSFGGIPVDGYTF. The CDR3 bases are TGTGCCAGCAGCTTCGGGGGGATACCGGTGGATGGCTACACCTTC.

The rearrangement uses TRBV3-1 and TRBJ1-4; the D is unclear. This CDR3 region has 12 residues. Trimming pared 5 bases from V and 10 bases from J, leaving 11 bases between. Germline loops: CDR1 LGHDT, CDR2 YNNKEL (reference sequence). CDR3 region: CASSSDSGKLFF. The CDR3 coding sequence is TGTGCCAGCAGCTCGGACTCCGGAAAACTGTTTTTT.

This clonotype was counted a few times. The chain links TRBV7-6 to TRBJ1-2; 8 bases match TRBD1. Germline values: CDR1 SGHVS, CDR2 FNYEAQ. The CDR3 length is 15 residues. J lost 5 bases, V lost 5 bases, and 10 bases had no gene match. This CDR3 reads CASSPTGAGDYGYTF. Written as DNA, the CDR3 is TGTGCCAGCAGCCCGACAGGGGCGGGGGATTATGGCTACACCTTC.

The chain links TRBV6-5 to TRBJ2-3; tentative D call: TRBD2 (5 bases). The CDR3 sequence is 13 residues long. Trimming removed 10 bases from V and 6 bases from J, with 17 bases in between. Per the germline V gene, CDR1 is MNHEY and CDR2 is SVGAGI. For the CDR3, the DNA is TGTGCCACCACGGGAACGTTCACGGATACGCAGTATTTT. This gives the protein CATTGTFTDTQYF.